A selection of T cell receptor beta chains follows, all from one sample in a study of blood T cells in healthy people across ages. TCRdb used MiXCR to reprocess the 5' RACE reads, holding one entry per CDR3 protein. The sample holds 700,000 to 950,000 distinct CDR3 sequences, roughly 41% seen once. The sequenced sample consisted of blood. These receptor sequences come from a woman aged 55-69 years in good health. Each CDR3 is given with its conserved first and last residue. D genes are given only for firm matches. Only some rows state a clone size, as once, few, many or a class for expanded clones.

len: 14; j_gene: TRBJ2-3; d_gene: -; abundance: few; v_gene: TRBV10-3; CDR3aa: CAISGVEDTDTQYF; CDR3nt: TGTGCCATCAGTGGGGTGGAGGACACAGATACGCAGTATTTT
len: 13; j_gene: TRBJ1-2; d_gene: -; abundance: -; v_gene: TRBV25-1; CDR3aa: CASSDKDLYGYTF; CDR3nt: TGTGCCAGCAGTGACAAGGATCTTTATGGCTACACCTTC
len: 13; j_gene: TRBJ2-7; d_gene: -; abundance: -; v_gene: TRBV7-3; CDR3aa: CASSSGTLNEQYF; CDR3nt: TGTGCCAGCAGTTCCGGGACTCTTAATGAGCAGTACTTC
len: 14; j_gene: TRBJ2-7; d_gene: TRBD2; abundance: -; v_gene: TRBV7-2; CDR3aa: CAGSLAGSLGEQYF; CDR3nt: TGTGCCGGCAGCTTAGCGGGCTCTCTAGGGGAGCAGTACTTC
len: 13; j_gene: TRBJ2-5; d_gene: -; abundance: -; v_gene: TRBV20-1; CDR3aa: CSAPPGVQETQYF; CDR3nt: TGCAGTGCTCCCCCTGGGGTACAAGAGACCCAGTACTTC
len: 17; j_gene: TRBJ2-1; d_gene: TRBD2; abundance: -; v_gene: TRBV28; CDR3aa: CASSTRLAGSLYNEQFF; CDR3nt: TGTGCCAGCAGTACCAGACTAGCTGGTAGTTTATACAATGAGCAGTTCTTC
len: 14; j_gene: TRBJ2-7; d_gene: TRBD1; abundance: many; v_gene: TRBV5-6; CDR3aa: CASSLGTGIYEQYF; CDR3nt: TGTGCCAGCAGCTTGGGGACAGGGATATACGAGCAGTACTTC
len: 15; j_gene: TRBJ1-2; d_gene: -; abundance: few; v_gene: TRBV4-3; CDR3aa: CASSQEATGNYGYTF; CDR3nt: TGCGCCAGCAGCCAAGAGGCCACAGGGAACTATGGCTACACCTTC
len: 13; j_gene: TRBJ1-2; d_gene: -; abundance: -; v_gene: TRBV7-2; CDR3aa: CASSLTESYGYTF; CDR3nt: TGTGCCAGCAGCTTAACGGAGAGTTATGGCTACACCTTC
len: 14; j_gene: TRBJ1-4; d_gene: -; abundance: -; v_gene: TRBV6-5; CDR3aa: CASSYGTAGEKLFF; CDR3nt: TGTGCCAGCAGTTACGGGACGGCAGGTGAAAAACTGTTTTTT
len: 15; j_gene: TRBJ2-1; d_gene: TRBD2; abundance: few; v_gene: TRBV5-1; CDR3aa: CASSPWASGSNEQFF; CDR3nt: TGCGCCAGCAGCCCCTGGGCTAGCGGGAGTAATGAGCAGTTCTTC
len: 17; j_gene: TRBJ2-7; d_gene: TRBD1; abundance: once; v_gene: TRBV5-1; CDR3aa: CASSLISGTGMFYEQYF; CDR3nt: TGCGCCAGCAGTTTGATATCCGGGACAGGGATGTTCTACGAGCAGTACTTC
len: 15; j_gene: TRBJ1-2; d_gene: TRBD1; abundance: -; v_gene: TRBV4-2; CDR3aa: CASSQPSDRGYGHTF; CDR3nt: TGTGCCAGCAGCCAGCCCAGTGACAGGGGCTATGGCCACACCTTC
len: 11; j_gene: TRBJ1-4; d_gene: -; abundance: once; v_gene: TRBV29-1; CDR3aa: CSGGHPEKLFF; CDR3nt: TGCAGCGGGGGACACCCTGAAAAACTGTTTTTT